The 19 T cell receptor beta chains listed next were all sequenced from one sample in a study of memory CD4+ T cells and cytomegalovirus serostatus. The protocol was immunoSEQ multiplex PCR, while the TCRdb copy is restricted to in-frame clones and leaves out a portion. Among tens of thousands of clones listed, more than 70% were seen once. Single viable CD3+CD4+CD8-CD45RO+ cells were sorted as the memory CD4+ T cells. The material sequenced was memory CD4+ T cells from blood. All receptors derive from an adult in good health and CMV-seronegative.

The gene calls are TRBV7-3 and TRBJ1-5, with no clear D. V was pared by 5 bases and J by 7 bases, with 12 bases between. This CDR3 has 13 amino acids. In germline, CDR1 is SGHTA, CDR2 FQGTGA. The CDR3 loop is CASSKNGGQPQHF. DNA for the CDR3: TGTGCCAGCAGCAAAAATGGAGGCCAGCCCCAGCATTTT. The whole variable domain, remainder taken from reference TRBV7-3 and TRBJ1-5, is GAGVSQTPSNKVTEKGKYVELRCDPISGHTALYWYRQSLGQGPEFLIYFQGTGAADDSGLPNDRFFAVRPEGSVSTLKIQRTERGDSAVYLCASSKNGGQPQHFGDGTRLSIL.

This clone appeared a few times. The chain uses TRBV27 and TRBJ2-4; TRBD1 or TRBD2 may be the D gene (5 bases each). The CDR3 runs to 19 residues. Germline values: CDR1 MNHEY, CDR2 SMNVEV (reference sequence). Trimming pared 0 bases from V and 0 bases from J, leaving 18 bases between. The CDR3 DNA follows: TGTGCCAGCAGTTTATCGACGGGAACAGGTGCACTAGCCAAAAACATTCAGTACTTC. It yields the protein CASSLSTGTGALAKNIQYF.

CDR3 loop: CASSPGPGNANTGELFF. Here the CDR3 DNA reads TGTGCCAGCAGCCCGGGTCCGGGTAACGCGAACACCGGGGAGCTGTTTTTT. The chain couples TRBV7-9 to TRBJ2-2; D is unresolved. The germline V gene encodes CDR1 SEHNR and CDR2 FQNEAQ (reference sequence). V dropped 5 bases and J dropped 0 bases, with 16 bases sitting between them. The CDR3 contains 17 residues.

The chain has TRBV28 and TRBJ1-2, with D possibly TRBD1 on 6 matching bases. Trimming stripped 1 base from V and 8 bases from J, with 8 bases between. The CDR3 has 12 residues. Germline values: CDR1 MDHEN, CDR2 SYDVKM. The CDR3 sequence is CASSLSGGGYTF. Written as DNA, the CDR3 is TGTGCCAGCAGTTTATCGGGGGGCGGCTACACCTTC.

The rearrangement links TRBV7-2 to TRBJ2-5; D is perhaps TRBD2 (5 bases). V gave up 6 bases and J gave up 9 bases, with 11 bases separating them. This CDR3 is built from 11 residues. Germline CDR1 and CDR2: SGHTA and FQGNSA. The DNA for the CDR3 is TGTGCCAGCAGACGGGAAGCGGCCCAGTACTTC. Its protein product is CASRREAAQYF. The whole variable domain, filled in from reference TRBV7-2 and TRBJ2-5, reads GAGVSQSPSNKVTEKGKDVELRCDPISGHTALYWYRQSLGQGLEFLIYFQGNSAPDKSGLPSDRFSAERTGGSVSTLTIQRTQQEDSAVYLCASRREAAQYFGPGTRLLVL.

The CDR3 DNA follows: TGTGCCAGCAGGGGGAAGCGGGGGCCACAAGAGACCCAGTACTTC. Its translation: CASRGKRGPQETQYF. The chain carries TRBV5-6 and TRBJ2-5; TRBD2 aligns across 8 bases. The CDR3 totals 15 residues. Trimming cost V 5 bases and J 2 bases; bases outside gene matches: 8. The germline gives CDR1 SGHDT, CDR2 YYEEEE.

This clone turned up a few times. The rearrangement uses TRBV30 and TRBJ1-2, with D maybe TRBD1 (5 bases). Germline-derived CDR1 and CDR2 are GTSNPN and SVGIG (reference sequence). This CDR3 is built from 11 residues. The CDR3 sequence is CARGRDHGYTF. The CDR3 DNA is TGTGCTCGAGGCAGGGATCATGGCTACACCTTC.

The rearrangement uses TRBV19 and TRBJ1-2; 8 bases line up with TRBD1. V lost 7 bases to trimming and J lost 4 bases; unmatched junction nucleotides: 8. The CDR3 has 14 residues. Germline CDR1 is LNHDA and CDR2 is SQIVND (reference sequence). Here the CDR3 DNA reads TGTGCCAGTAAGGGGGGGGACAGGTCCTATGGCTACACCTTC. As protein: CASKGGDRSYGYTF.

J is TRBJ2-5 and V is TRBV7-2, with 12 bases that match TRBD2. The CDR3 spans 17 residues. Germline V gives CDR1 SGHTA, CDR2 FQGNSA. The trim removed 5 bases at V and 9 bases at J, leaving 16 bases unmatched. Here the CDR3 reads CASSAQVASGREGAQYF. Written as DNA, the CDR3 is TGTGCCAGCAGCGCACAAGTTGCTAGCGGGAGGGAGGGGGCCCAGTACTTC. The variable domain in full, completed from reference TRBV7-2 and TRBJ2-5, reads GAGVSQSPSNKVTEKGKDVELRCDPISGHTALYWYRQSLGQGLEFLIYFQGNSAPDKSGLPSDRFSAERTGGSVSTLTIQRTQQEDSAVYLCASSAQVASGREGAQYFGPGTRLLVL.

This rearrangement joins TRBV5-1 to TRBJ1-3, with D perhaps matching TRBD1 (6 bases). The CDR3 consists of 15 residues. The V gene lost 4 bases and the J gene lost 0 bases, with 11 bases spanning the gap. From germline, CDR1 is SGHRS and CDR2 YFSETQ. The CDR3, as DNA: TGCGCCAGCAGCCCCGGGGACACCTCTGGAAACACCATATATTTT. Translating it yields CASSPGDTSGNTIYF.

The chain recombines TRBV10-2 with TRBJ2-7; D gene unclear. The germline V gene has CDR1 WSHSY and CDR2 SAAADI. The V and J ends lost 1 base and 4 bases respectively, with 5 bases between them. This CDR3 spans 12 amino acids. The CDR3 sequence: CASSELRYEQYF. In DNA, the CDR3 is TGCGCCAGCAGTGAGTTGAGATACGAGCAGTACTTC.

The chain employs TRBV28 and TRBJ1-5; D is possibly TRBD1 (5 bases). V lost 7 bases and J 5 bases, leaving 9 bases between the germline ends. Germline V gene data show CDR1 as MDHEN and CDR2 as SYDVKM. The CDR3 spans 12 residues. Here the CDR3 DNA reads TGTGCCAGCAATTTCAGGGATCAGCCCCAGCATTTT. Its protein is CASNFRDQPQHF.

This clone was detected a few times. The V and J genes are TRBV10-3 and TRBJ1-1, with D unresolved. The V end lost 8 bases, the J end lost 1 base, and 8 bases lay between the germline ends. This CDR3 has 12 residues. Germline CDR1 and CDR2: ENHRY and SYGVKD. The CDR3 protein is CAISAQNTEAFF. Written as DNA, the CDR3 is TGTGCCATCTCGGCCCAGAACACTGAAGCTTTCTTT.

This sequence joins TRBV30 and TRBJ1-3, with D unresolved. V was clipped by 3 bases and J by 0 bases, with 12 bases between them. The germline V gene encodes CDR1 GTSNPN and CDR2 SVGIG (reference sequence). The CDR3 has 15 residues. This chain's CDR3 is CAWRVGGSSGNTIYF. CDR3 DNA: TGTGCCTGGAGGGTCGGTGGGTCCTCTGGAAACACCATATATTTT. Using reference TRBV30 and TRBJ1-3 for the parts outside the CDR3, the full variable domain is SQTIHQWPATLVQPVGSPLSLECTVEGTSNPNLYWYRQAAGRGLQLLFYSVGIGQISSEVPQNLSASRPQDRQFILSSKKLLLSDSGFYLCAWRVGGSSGNTIYFGEGSWLTVV.

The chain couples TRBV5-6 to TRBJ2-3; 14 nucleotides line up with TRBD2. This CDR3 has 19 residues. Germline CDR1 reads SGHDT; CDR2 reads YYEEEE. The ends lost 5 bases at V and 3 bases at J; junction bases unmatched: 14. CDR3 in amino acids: CASSHSLTSGRAGTDTQYF. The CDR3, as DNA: TGTGCCAGCAGTCATTCCTTGACTAGCGGGAGGGCCGGGACAGATACGCAGTATTTT.

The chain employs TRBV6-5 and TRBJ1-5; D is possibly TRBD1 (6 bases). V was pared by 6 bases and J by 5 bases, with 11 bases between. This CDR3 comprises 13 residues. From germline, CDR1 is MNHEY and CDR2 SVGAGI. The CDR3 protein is CASSHREDQPQHF. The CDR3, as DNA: TGTGCCAGCAGCCACAGGGAGGATCAGCCCCAGCATTTT.

CDR3 nucleotides: TGTGCCAGCGCCCGATGGGGTAGCGGGGGTCAAGAGACCCAGTACTTC. It encodes CASARWGSGGQETQYF. The chain carries TRBV14 and TRBJ2-5; TRBD2 matches 9 bases. This CDR3 contains 16 residues. With 8 bases clipped from V and 2 bases from J, the junction kept 12 bases outside the gene matches. Germline V CDR1 and CDR2: SGHDN, FVKESK.

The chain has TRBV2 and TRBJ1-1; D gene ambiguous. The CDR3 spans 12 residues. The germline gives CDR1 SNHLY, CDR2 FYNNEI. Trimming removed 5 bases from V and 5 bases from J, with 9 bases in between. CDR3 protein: CASSSSGTEAFF. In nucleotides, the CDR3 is TGTGCCAGCAGTTCCAGCGGGACTGAAGCTTTCTTT. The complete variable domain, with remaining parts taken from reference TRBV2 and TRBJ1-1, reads EPEVTQTPSHQVTQMGQEVILRCVPISNHLYFYWYRQILGQKVEFLVSFYNNEISEKSEIFDDQFSVERPDGSNFTLKIRSTKLEDSAMYFCASSSSGTEAFFGQGTRLTVV.

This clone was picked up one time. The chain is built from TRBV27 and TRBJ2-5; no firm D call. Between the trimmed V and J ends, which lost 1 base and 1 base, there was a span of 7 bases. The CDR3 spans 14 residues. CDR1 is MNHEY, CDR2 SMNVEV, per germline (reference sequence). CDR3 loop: CASSLYGFQETQYF. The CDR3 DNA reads TGTGCCAGCAGTTTATATGGCTTCCAAGAGACCCAGTACTTC.